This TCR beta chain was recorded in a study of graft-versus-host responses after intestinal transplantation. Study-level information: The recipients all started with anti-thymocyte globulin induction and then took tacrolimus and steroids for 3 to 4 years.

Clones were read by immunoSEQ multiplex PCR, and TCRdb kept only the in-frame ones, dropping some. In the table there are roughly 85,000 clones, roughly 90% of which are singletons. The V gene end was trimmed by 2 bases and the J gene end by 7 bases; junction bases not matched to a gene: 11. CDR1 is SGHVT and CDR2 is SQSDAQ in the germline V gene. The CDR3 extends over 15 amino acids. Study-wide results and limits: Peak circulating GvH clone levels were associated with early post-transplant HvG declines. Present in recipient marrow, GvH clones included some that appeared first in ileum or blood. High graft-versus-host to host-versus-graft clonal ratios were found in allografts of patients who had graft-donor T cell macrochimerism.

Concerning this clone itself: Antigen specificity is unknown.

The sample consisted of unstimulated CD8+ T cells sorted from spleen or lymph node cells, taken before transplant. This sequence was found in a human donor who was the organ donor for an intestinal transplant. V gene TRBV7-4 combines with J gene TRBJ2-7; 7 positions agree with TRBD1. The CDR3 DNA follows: TGTGCCAGCAGCTTACACTCAGGGGGTCCGTATGAGCAGTACTTC. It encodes CASSLHSGGPYEQYF. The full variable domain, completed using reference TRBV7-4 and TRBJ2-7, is GAGVSQSPRYKVAKRGRDVALRCDSISGHVTLYWYRQTLGQGSEVLTYSQSDAQRDKSGRPSGRFSAERPERSVSTLKIQRTEQGDSAVYLCASSLHSGGPYEQYFGPGTRLTVT.